This is a list of T cell receptor beta chains from one sample in a study of blood T cell repertoires in COVID-19. Sequencing used immunoSEQ multiplex PCR; TCRdb keeps in-frame clones, though not all of them. The repertoire has 40,000 to 55,000 clones, less than 90% of them found once; the top ten carry about 28%. The sequencing input was peripheral blood. These receptors all come from a human donor in a cohort sampled during active COVID-19. CDR3s include the opening cysteine and the closing phenylalanine or tryptophan. The order of the fields is clone size, J gene, V gene, D gene, CDR3 DNA, CDR3 protein. A D gene is named only where the DNA matches it firmly. Clone size is stated in some rows and not others, as once, few, many or a class when expanded.

clone size: NA; J gene: TRBJ2-5; V gene: TRBV9; D gene: NA; CDR3 DNA: TGTGCCAGCAGTCCGTCGCGGGGCTGGGAGACCCAGTACTTC; CDR3 protein: CASSPSRGWETQYF
clone size: few; J gene: TRBJ2-5; V gene: TRBV29-1; D gene: TRBD1; CDR3 DNA: TGCAGCGGAAGTGGCGGGACAGGACACCAAGAGACCCAGTACTTC; CDR3 protein: CSGSGGTGHQETQYF
clone size: NA; J gene: TRBJ1-1; V gene: TRBV18; D gene: TRBD1; CDR3 DNA: TGTGCCAGCTCTCCGGACAGGGGGCTTGGAACTGAAGCTTTCTTT; CDR3 protein: CASSPDRGLGTEAFF
clone size: once; J gene: TRBJ2-2; V gene: TRBV6-5; D gene: TRBD1; CDR3 DNA: TGTGCCAGCAGTTACGGGACAGGTACCGGGGAGCTGTTTTTT; CDR3 protein: CASSYGTGTGELFF
clone size: once; J gene: TRBJ2-1; V gene: TRBV4-1; D gene: TRBD2; CDR3 DNA: TGCGCCAGCAGCCGAGGAAGCGGGGGGTCGAACAATGAGCAGTTCTTC; CDR3 protein: CASSRGSGGSNNEQFF
clone size: NA; J gene: TRBJ1-6; V gene: TRBV19; D gene: TRBD1; CDR3 DNA: TGTGCCAGTCGGGACAGGGGCCCCTATAATTCACCCCTCCACTTT; CDR3 protein: CASRDRGPYNSPLHF
clone size: once; J gene: TRBJ2-3; V gene: TRBV21-1; D gene: NA; CDR3 DNA: TGTGCCAGCAGCACCCGGGAAGGTTCTAGCACAGATACGCAGTATTTT; CDR3 protein: CASSTREGSSTDTQYF
clone size: NA; J gene: TRBJ2-2; V gene: TRBV19; D gene: NA; CDR3 DNA: TGTGCCAGTAATCCACCAGGGGCGGGTGTAAACACCGGGGAGCTGTTTTTT; CDR3 protein: CASNPPGAGVNTGELFF
clone size: NA; J gene: TRBJ2-2; V gene: TRBV24-1; D gene: TRBD2; CDR3 DNA: TGTGCCACCAGTGATCCTGGGACTAGCGGGGGGGTTGGCACCGGGGAGCTGTTTTTT; CDR3 protein: CATSDPGTSGGVGTGELFF
clone size: few; J gene: TRBJ2-7; V gene: TRBV7-3; D gene: NA; CDR3 DNA: TGTGCCAGCAGCCTCAATCAGGGTTACGAGCAGTACTTC; CDR3 protein: CASSLNQGYEQYF
clone size: NA; J gene: TRBJ1-4; V gene: TRBV4-3; D gene: TRBD1; CDR3 DNA: TGCGCCAGCAGCCAAGATGCAAAAAGTGATGCAGGGGGGAATGAAAAACTGTTTTTT; CDR3 protein: CASSQDAKSDAGGNEKLFF
clone size: NA; J gene: TRBJ1-2; V gene: TRBV7-8; D gene: NA; CDR3 DNA: TGTGCCAGCAGCTTAAGACTGGCTGGAGAGACGAGGGGGGGCTACACCTTC; CDR3 protein: CASSLRLAGETRGGYTF
clone size: NA; J gene: TRBJ2-1; V gene: TRBV10-1; D gene: TRBD2; CDR3 DNA: TGCGCCAGCAGCGGTGTATATCGGGAGGACTTCTCCTACAATGAGCAGTTCTTC; CDR3 protein: CASSGVYREDFSYNEQFF